These 30 T cell receptor beta chains came from one sample sequenced in a study of T-cell memory formation after mild COVID-19. One entry per CDR3 protein results from TCRdb running MiXCR on the 5' RACE reads. The sample lists 580,000 or so distinct CDR3 sequences; 15% to 20% were seen once. The sequencing sample was made of PBMCs or a T cell subset sorted from them (not recorded which). The receptors derive from an adult woman who had mild COVID-19 (a few samples of this study predate the infection). Cell type and time point are not known.

The rearrangement links TRBV18 to TRBJ2-5; D uncertain. Germline loops: CDR1 KGHSH, CDR2 LQKENI. The CDR3 contains 13 residues. V was clipped by 2 bases and J by 4 bases, with 8 bases between them. CDR3 residues: CASSPARAETQYF. The CDR3 nucleotides read TGTGCCAGCTCACCAGCCCGGGCAGAGACCCAGTACTTC.

This clonotype was recorded a few times. The gene calls are TRBV15 and TRBJ1-1; D call uncertain. V was trimmed by 0 bases and J by 2 bases, leaving 10 bases between them. In germline, CDR1 is LNHNV, CDR2 YYDKDF (reference sequence). CDR3 size: 15 residues. CDR3 sequence reads: CATSREGQTNTEAFF. Written as DNA, the CDR3 is TGTGCCACCAGCAGAGAAGGGCAAACTAACACTGAAGCTTTCTTT.

This clonotype was recorded a few times. The chain employs TRBV7-2 and TRBJ1-2; 8 bases map to TRBD1. Germline-derived CDR1 and CDR2 are SGHTA and FQGNSA. The trim removed 4 bases at V and 8 bases at J, leaving 6 bases unmatched. The CDR3 contains 13 residues. This chain's CDR3 is CASSYTGGGGYTF. The CDR3 bases are TGTGCCAGCAGCTATACAGGGGGAGGAGGCTACACCTTC.

This clonotype was detected a few times. The rearrangement uses TRBV29-1 and TRBJ2-5, with unresolved D. This CDR3 comprises 10 residues. CDR1 is SQVTM and CDR2 is ANQGSEA in the germline V gene. The germline V and J ends were trimmed by 5 bases and 5 bases, with 6 bases remaining between them. This chain's CDR3 is CSVLWETQYF. The CDR3 nucleotides are TGCAGCGTTCTGTGGGAGACCCAGTACTTC.

This clonotype was detected only a few times. This chain connects TRBV10-3 to TRBJ2-7; D call uncertain. CDR1 and CDR2 (germline): ENHRY, SYGVKD. The CDR3 extends over 13 amino acids. With 3 bases removed from V and 2 bases from J, the gap between germline ends came to 8 bases. CDR3 amino acids: CAISDQVTYEQYF. The CDR3 coding sequence is TGTGCCATCAGTGACCAGGTAACCTACGAGCAGTACTTC.

This clonotype came up a few times. The chain carries TRBV11-2 and TRBJ1-2; 10 nucleotides agree with TRBD1. The V segment lost 4 bases and the J segment 7 bases; nucleotides outside the gene matches: 15. The CDR3 covers 17 residues. Germline V gene sequence: CDR1 SGHAT, CDR2 FQNNGV. The DNA for the CDR3 is TGTGCCAGCAGCTCAATCTCCCAGACAGGGGGCTACGGTGGCTACACCTTC. Translated: CASSSISQTGGYGGYTF.

The rearrangement joins TRBV27 to TRBJ2-1; D is possibly TRBD2 (6 bases). The V end was cut by 5 bases, the J end by 8 bases, with 13 bases between. Germline V gene data show CDR1 as MNHEY and CDR2 as SMNVEV (reference sequence). CDR3 length: 13 amino acids. CDR3 sequence: CASSKEGAYEQFF. For the CDR3, the DNA is TGTGCCAGCAGTAAGGAGGGCGCTTATGAGCAGTTCTTC.

The chain uses TRBV6-6 and TRBJ1-6; 10 bases line up with TRBD1. Germline CDR1 reads MNHNY; CDR2 reads SVGAGI (reference sequence). The CDR3 covers 15 residues. V gave up 6 bases and J gave up 5 bases; unmatched junction bases: 4. CDR3 sequence: CASRDRGGNNSPLHF. The CDR3 DNA is TGTGCCAGCAGGGACAGGGGGGGGAATAATTCACCCCTCCACTTT.

The chain combines TRBV24-1 with TRBJ2-7; D gene uncertain. There are 11 residues in the CDR3. Trimming removed 6 bases from V and 4 bases from J, with 6 bases in between. Germline V gives CDR1 KGHDR, CDR2 SFDVKD. The CDR3 sequence: CATSLGYEQYF. The CDR3 bases are TGTGCCACCAGTCTGGGATACGAGCAGTACTTC.

This clonotype was found many times. The chain joins TRBV10-3 to TRBJ2-4, with D tentatively TRBD1 (6 bases). V shed 10 bases and J shed 2 bases, with 21 bases lying between them. The CDR3 length is 16 residues. Germline CDR1 is ENHRY and CDR2 is SYGVKD. The CDR3 loop is CATHPQGMVTKNIQYF. In DNA, the CDR3 is TGTGCCACCCACCCTCAGGGGATGGTGACCAAAAACATTCAGTACTTC.

This clonotype was detected only a few times. The rearrangement joins TRBV5-1 to TRBJ2-1; 7 bases are a match to TRBD2. The junction had 8 bases not matched to a gene; V was cut back by 5 bases and J by 6 bases. The CDR3 totals 14 residues. CDR1 is SGHRS and CDR2 is YFSETQ in the germline V gene. The CDR3 loop is CASRLAGPANEQFF. CDR3 coding DNA: TGCGCCAGCAGGTTAGCGGGCCCGGCCAATGAGCAGTTCTTC.

The chain couples TRBV25-1 to TRBJ2-7, with TRBD2 identical over 10 bases. The CDR3 runs 15 residues. Germline loops: CDR1 MGHDK, CDR2 SYGVNS. V lost 3 bases, J lost 5 bases, and 7 bases stayed unmatched. In DNA form, the CDR3 reads TGTGCCAGCAGTGAGAAGCGGGAGGGCCAGGACGAGCAGTACTTC. Amino acid sequence: CASSEKREGQDEQYF.

V usage is TRBV9 and J usage is TRBJ2-1, with a tentative D call TRBD2 (5 bases). V lost 4 bases to trimming and J lost 5 bases, with 13 bases between them. Germline loops: CDR1 SGDLS, CDR2 YYNGEE. There are 14 residues in the CDR3. CDR3 coding DNA: TGTGCCAGCAGCCCAACGTTCGGGAACAATGAGCAGTTCTTC. Its translation: CASSPTFGNNEQFF.

The chain employs TRBV3-1 and TRBJ1-2; 7 bases agree with TRBD1. The V gene end was trimmed by 8 bases and the J gene end by 1 base; junction bases not matched to a gene: 13. The germline V gene encodes CDR1 LGHDT and CDR2 YNNKEL (reference sequence). The CDR3 is 16 residues long. The CDR3 DNA is TGTGCCAGCGGGACAGCGGTTTCACTTCTTAACTATGGCTACACCTTC. It specifies CASGTAVSLLNYGYTF. Full variable domain (remainder filled in from reference TRBV3-1 and TRBJ1-2): DTAVSQTPKYLVTQMGNDKSIKCEQNLGHDTMYWYKQDSKKFLKIMFSYNNKELIINETVPNRFSPKSPDKAHLNLHINSLELGDSAVYFCASGTAVSLLNYGYTFGSGTRLTVV.

This clonotype was seen repeatedly, ten times or more. The chain has TRBV7-9 and TRBJ2-3; TRBD2 is a possible D gene (6 bases). In germline, CDR1 is SEHNR, CDR2 FQNEAQ (reference sequence). V lost 4 bases to trimming and J lost 0 bases, with 8 bases between them. This CDR3 contains 14 residues. In DNA form, the CDR3 reads TGTGCCAGCAGCTCCGGGACTAGCACAGATACGCAGTATTTT. Protein sequence: CASSSGTSTDTQYF.

V gene TRBV6-1 combines with J gene TRBJ2-7, with 14 bases fitting TRBD2. With V trimmed by 8 bases and J by 4 bases, 19 bases remained unmatched. The germline V gene has CDR1 MNHNS and CDR2 SASEGT. The CDR3 covers 19 residues. The CDR3 spells CASGSDRRGLAGVVYEQYF. CDR3 nucleotides: TGTGCCAGCGGCTCGGACCGACGGGGACTAGCGGGAGTAGTATACGAGCAGTACTTC.

This clonotype came up many times. This CDR3 is CASGGTQETQYF. The CDR3 nucleotides are TGTGCCAGCGGGGGTACCCAAGAGACCCAGTACTTC. The chain couples TRBV6-2 or TRBV6-3 to TRBJ2-5; possibly TRBD1 or TRBD2 for D (5 bases each). The V end lost 8 bases, the J end lost 1 base, and 8 bases lay between the germline ends. The germline V gene has CDR1 MNHEY and CDR2 SVGEGT. This CDR3 spans 12 amino acids.

This chain uses TRBV4-1 with TRBJ2-5, with TRBD1 matching 9 bases. Trimming at V came to 4 bases and at J to 5 bases, leaving 17 bases not matched to a gene. Germline lookup yields CDR1 MGHRA and CDR2 YSYEKL. The CDR3 totals 18 residues. The CDR3 is CASSLLPGQGSPWETQYF. CDR3 DNA sequence: TGCGCCAGCAGCCTCCTCCCGGGACAGGGTTCGCCCTGGGAGACCCAGTACTTC.

Only a few counts were recorded for this clonotype. The chain links TRBV3-1 to TRBJ2-7, with D hard to call. Trimming stripped 0 bases from V and 7 bases from J, with 7 bases between. Germline V gives CDR1 LGHDT, CDR2 YNNKEL (reference sequence). The CDR3 spans 12 residues. The CDR3 loop reads CASSQDAGEQYF. CDR3 DNA: TGTGCCAGCAGCCAAGATGCCGGAGAGCAGTACTTC.

This clonotype was seen more than once but under ten times. The V call is TRBV6-5, the J call TRBJ2-4; 8 nucleotides agree with TRBD1. Germline V gene lookup returns CDR1 MNHEY and CDR2 SVGAGI. This CDR3 region has 13 residues. Trimming at V came to 6 bases and at J to 9 bases, leaving 7 bases not matched to a gene. The CDR3 here is CASRSGQGGIQYF. For the CDR3, the DNA is TGTGCCAGCAGGTCCGGACAGGGAGGCATTCAGTACTTC.

This clonotype was recorded a few times. V and J are TRBV5-6 and TRBJ2-7; no reliable D call. Germline V CDR1 and CDR2: SGHDT, YYEEEE. The CDR3 sequence is 16 residues long. V shed 0 bases and J shed 2 bases, with 15 bases lying between them. CDR3 amino acids: CASSLAPGGITYEQYF. The DNA for the CDR3 is TGTGCCAGCAGCTTGGCTCCGGGCGGCATCACCTACGAGCAGTACTTC.

The chain combines TRBV11-2 with TRBJ1-1; TRBD1 is a possible D gene (5 bases). CDR3 length equals 15 residues. V was pared by 4 bases and J by 0 bases, with 12 bases between. Germline-derived CDR1 and CDR2 are SGHAT and FQNNGV. The CDR3 sequence: CASSSLTGVNTEAFF. As DNA, the CDR3 is TGTGCCAGCAGCTCCCTGACGGGGGTGAACACTGAAGCTTTCTTT.

This chain connects TRBV7-9 to TRBJ1-2; 8 bases agree with TRBD1. CDR3 length: 15 amino acids. V shed 1 base and J 3 bases; nucleotides not matched to a gene: 4. Germline CDR1 reads SEHNR; CDR2 reads FQNEAQ (reference sequence). The CDR3 DNA sequence: TGTGCCAGCAGCTTAGTGCCGACAGGGGACTATGGCTACACCTTC. Protein product: CASSLVPTGDYGYTF.

A few counts support this clonotype. CDR3 in amino acids: CASRTGNPYEQYF. The CDR3 nucleotides read TGTGCCTCTAGGACAGGCAACCCGTACGAGCAGTACTTC. This rearrangement joins TRBV6-5 to TRBJ2-7; 7 bases line up with TRBD1. Germline V gene lookup returns CDR1 MNHEY and CDR2 SVGAGI. The V and J ends lost 11 bases and 4 bases, in that order; junction bases with no gene match: 11. This CDR3 is built from 13 residues.

The chain links TRBV12-3 or TRBV12-4 to TRBJ1-3; no clear D. The CDR3 extends over 16 amino acids. Between the trimmed V and J ends, which lost 1 base and 2 bases, there was a span of 12 bases. The CDR3 region is CASSLEVIIAGNTIYF. CDR3 nucleotides: TGTGCCAGCAGTTTAGAGGTGATCATCGCTGGAAACACCATATATTTT.

This clonotype was observed a few times. J is TRBJ2-3 and V is TRBV5-6, with TRBD2 matching 7 bases. V shed 5 bases and J 0 bases; nucleotides not matched to a gene: 6. This CDR3 region has 15 residues. The germline V gene has CDR1 SGHDT and CDR2 YYEEEE. The DNA of the CDR3 is TGTGCCAGCAGTGTTGTGGGGGGGAGCACAGATACGCAGTATTTT. It translates to CASSVVGGSTDTQYF.

This clonotype was seen many times. The chain carries TRBV25-1 and TRBJ1-2; D gene uncertain. The germline gives CDR1 MGHDK, CDR2 SYGVNS. Trimming left V 8 bases short and J 3 bases short, with 10 bases between. This CDR3 region has 12 residues. CDR3 sequence reads: CASSIWDYGYTF. The DNA for the CDR3 is TGTGCCAGCTCCATATGGGACTATGGCTACACCTTC.

This clonotype was picked up a small number of times. The rearrangement joins TRBV7-2 to TRBJ1-2, with 7 bases aligning to TRBD1. The CDR3 sequence is 14 residues long. V shed 5 bases and J 6 bases; nucleotides not matched to a gene: 9. Germline V gives CDR1 SGHTA, CDR2 FQGNSA. The CDR3 DNA follows: TGTGCCAGCAGCCCGCGGGACAGTAGTCATGGCTACACCTTC. The encoded protein is CASSPRDSSHGYTF. Drawing the rest from reference TRBV7-2 and TRBJ1-2, the complete variable domain is GAGVSQSPSNKVTEKGKDVELRCDPISGHTALYWYRQSLGQGLEFLIYFQGNSAPDKSGLPSDRFSAERTGGSVSTLTIQRTQQEDSAVYLCASSPRDSSHGYTFGSGTRLTVV.

The chain couples TRBV5-4 to TRBJ2-3; 11 nucleotides align to TRBD2. Germline assignment: CDR1 SGHNT and CDR2 YYREEE (reference sequence). The CDR3 consists of 17 residues. The V gene end was trimmed by 3 bases and the J gene end by 4 bases; junction bases not matched to a gene: 10. The CDR3 nucleotides read TGTGCCAGCAGCTACCGACTAGCGGGGCTGGAAGCAGATACGCAGTATTTT. This translates into CASSYRLAGLEADTQYF.

In its sample, this clonotype was seen a few times. The chain couples TRBV4-1 to TRBJ1-2, with 8 positions matching TRBD1. The CDR3 contains 16 residues. Germline CDR1 and CDR2: MGHRA and YSYEKL. The ends lost 5 bases at V and 0 bases at J; junction bases unmatched: 8. The CDR3 region has the DNA TGCGCCAGCAGCTTAATTTGGACAGGGACTAACTATGGCTACACCTTC. Its protein product is CASSLIWTGTNYGYTF.